This T cell receptor beta chain was profiled in a study of T cell responses to AZD1222 COVID-19 vaccine. Overall study findings and caveats: The donors showed a predominance of white British ancestry and of females, with possible underestimation of clonal diversity.

Libraries were prepared by immunoSEQ multiplex PCR; TCRdb keeps only in-frame clonotypes and omits some of them. The table includes more than 95,000 clones, around 92% detected once. CDR1 is KGHSH and CDR2 is LQKENI in the germline V gene. Trimming took off 6 bases at V and 8 bases at J, with 13 bases between the two ends. The CDR3 totals 13 residues. This clone has more than one count but fewer than ten. Its antigen is still unknown. The chain carries TRBV18 and TRBJ1-4, with D unresolved. The sample consisted of peripheral blood, taken on day 0 of AZD1222 vaccination. This receptor was taken from an adult in good health. The DNA of the CDR3 is TGTGCCAGCTCTTCCCTTATGGGCGAAAAACTGTTTTTT. This gives the protein CASSSLMGEKLFF.